Each of the 4 T cell receptor beta chains below was sequenced from the same sample in a study of blood T cell repertoires in COVID-19. TCRdb keeps only in-frame clones here, not all; method: immunoSEQ multiplex PCR. The repertoire consists of approximately 210,000 clones, with over 75% occurring once and the leading ten covering roughly 2%. The specimen was peripheral blood. The receptors derive from a man in his forties with active or convalescent COVID-19.

This clone was counted between two and nine times. The chain carries TRBV6-5 and TRBJ1-5; D is unresolved. Germline CDR1 is MNHEY and CDR2 is SVGAGI. CDR3 size: 14 residues. Trimming shortened V by 2 bases and J by 7 bases, and 12 bases separated the two germline ends. DNA for the CDR3: TGTGCCAGCAGTTACGACGGGCCGGGACAGCCCCAGCATTTT. Translated: CASSYDGPGQPQHF.

The table lists this clone with a few counts. V gene TRBV13 combines with J gene TRBJ1-1, with D hard to call. Trimming shortened V by 0 bases and J by 5 bases, and 13 bases separated the two germline ends. The germline CDR1 and CDR2 sequences are PRHDT and FYEKMQ (reference sequence). CDR3 size: 15 residues. CDR3 protein: CASSLGGGRRTEAFF. Here the CDR3 DNA reads TGTGCCAGCAGCTTAGGCGGAGGGCGGAGGACTGAAGCTTTCTTT.

V usage is TRBV11-3 and J usage is TRBJ2-7; D not resolved. Trimming pared 1 base from V and 2 bases from J, leaving 6 bases between. The CDR3 is 13 residues long. In germline, CDR1 is SGHNT, CDR2 YENEEA. This chain's CDR3 is CASSLGATYEQYF. The CDR3 DNA sequence: TGTGCCAGCAGCTTAGGAGCAACCTACGAGCAGTACTTC.

The V call is TRBV18, the J call TRBJ1-5; D ambiguous. Germline V gene sequence: CDR1 KGHSH, CDR2 LQKENI. The CDR3 consists of 13 residues. V dropped 3 bases and J dropped 4 bases, with 7 bases sitting between them. The CDR3 spells CASSPDGNQPQHF. The CDR3 DNA reads as TGTGCCAGCTCACCCGACGGGAATCAGCCCCAGCATTTT.